A selection of T cell receptor beta chains follows, all from one sample in a study of T cells in Graves' hyperthyroidism and ophthalmopathy. TCRdb used MiXCR to reprocess the multiplex PCR reads, holding one entry per CDR3 protein. This table has nearly 750,000 distinct CDR3 sequences, roughly 32% appearing once. Source material: blood. The receptor set was obtained from a woman between 40 and 50 years old with Graves' hyperthyroidism. CDR3s include the opening cysteine and the closing phenylalanine or tryptophan. The order of the fields is J gene, D gene, V gene, clone size, CDR3 DNA, CDR3 protein. A D gene is named only where the DNA matches it firmly. Not every row has a clone size; where given, it reads once, few, many or a size class.

j_call: TRBJ2-2; d_call: .; v_call: TRBV19; clone_size: few; cdr3_nt: TGTGCCAGTAGTAACGACAGGGAGGCCGGGGAGCTGTTTTTT; cdr3_aa: CASSNDREAGELFF
j_call: TRBJ1-2; d_call: .; v_call: TRBV19; clone_size: many; cdr3_nt: TGTGCCAGTAGTATTCAACAGGGAGGTGGCTACACCTTC; cdr3_aa: CASSIQQGGGYTF
j_call: TRBJ2-3; d_call: TRBD2; v_call: TRBV10-3; clone_size: .; cdr3_nt: TGTGCCATCAGTGAGGGCTTGGCGGGAGCAGATACGCAGTATTTT; cdr3_aa: CAISEGLAGADTQYF
j_call: TRBJ2-7; d_call: .; v_call: TRBV2; clone_size: many; cdr3_nt: TGTGCCAGCAGTGAAGTGTCCTACGAGCAGTACTTC; cdr3_aa: CASSEVSYEQYF
j_call: TRBJ1-5; d_call: .; v_call: TRBV9; clone_size: .; cdr3_nt: TGTCCCAGCAGCGCGTTCGAGACGGGGAATCAGCCCCAACATTTT; cdr3_aa: CPSSAFETGNQPQHF
j_call: TRBJ1-2; d_call: .; v_call: TRBV6-5; clone_size: many; cdr3_nt: TGTGCCAGCACCGCAGTCCAGGGTTTCGGCTACACCTTC; cdr3_aa: CASTAVQGFGYTF
j_call: TRBJ2-2; d_call: .; v_call: TRBV12-3/TRBV12-4; clone_size: .; cdr3_nt: TGTGCCAGCAGTTTAAGTGGGCGGGCCGAGCTGTTTTTT; cdr3_aa: CASSLSGRAELFF
j_call: TRBJ2-5; d_call: .; v_call: TRBV2; clone_size: .; cdr3_nt: TGTGCCAGCAGCGGAGGTACAGTTAGCAATCAGCCCCAGTACTTC; cdr3_aa: CASSGGTVSNQPQYF
j_call: TRBJ1-6; d_call: .; v_call: TRBV19; clone_size: many; cdr3_nt: TGTGCCAGTAGTGCGACGGCACTCTCCTATAATTCACCCCTCCACTTT; cdr3_aa: CASSATALSYNSPLHF
j_call: TRBJ2-7; d_call: .; v_call: TRBV7-2; clone_size: many; cdr3_nt: TGTGCCAGCAGCTCGCCCCGACTGGACGTACACGAGCAGTACTTC; cdr3_aa: CASSSPRLDVHEQYF
j_call: TRBJ1-2; d_call: .; v_call: TRBV7-2; clone_size: many; cdr3_nt: TGTGCCAGCAGCAATAAACCGGGGTCTGCCTATGGCTACACCTTC; cdr3_aa: CASSNKPGSAYGYTF
j_call: TRBJ1-2; d_call: .; v_call: TRBV19; clone_size: few; cdr3_nt: TGTGCCAGTAGTATTGCAGGGCGGGACTATGGCTACACCTTC; cdr3_aa: CASSIAGRDYGYTF
j_call: TRBJ2-2; d_call: .; v_call: TRBV6-5; clone_size: few; cdr3_nt: TGTGCCACAACCAGGGGGAACACCGGGGAGCTGTTTTTT; cdr3_aa: CATTRGNTGELFF
j_call: TRBJ1-4; d_call: .; v_call: TRBV7-8; clone_size: .; cdr3_nt: TGTGCCAGCAGCCACAACAGGGTTGAAAAACTGTTTTTT; cdr3_aa: CASSHNRVEKLFF
j_call: TRBJ1-6; d_call: .; v_call: TRBV20-1; clone_size: .; cdr3_nt: TGCAGTGCTATGGGGGGGCACTCACCCCTCCACTTT; cdr3_aa: CSAMGGHSPLHF
j_call: TRBJ1-2; d_call: .; v_call: TRBV6-2/TRBV6-3; clone_size: .; cdr3_nt: TGTGCCAGCAACCAATCTCCGGGCAGGGCGGTCTATGGCTACACCTTC; cdr3_aa: CASNQSPGRAVYGYTF
j_call: TRBJ1-2; d_call: .; v_call: TRBV6-5; clone_size: many; cdr3_nt: TGTGCCAGCAGTTTTACCGGGTCAAATGGCTACACCTTC; cdr3_aa: CASSFTGSNGYTF
j_call: TRBJ1-2; d_call: .; v_call: TRBV6-1; clone_size: .; cdr3_nt: TGTGCCAGCAGACAAGGACAGAGGGCATTCTATGGCTACACCTTC; cdr3_aa: CASRQGQRAFYGYTF
j_call: TRBJ1-1; d_call: .; v_call: TRBV20-1; clone_size: few; cdr3_nt: TGCAGTGCTAAGACTGAAGCTTTCTTT; cdr3_aa: CSAKTEAFF
j_call: TRBJ2-5; d_call: TRBD2; v_call: TRBV7-7; clone_size: .; cdr3_nt: TGTGCTAGCAGTCTGAGACTAGCGGGGGGCTTAGAGACCCAGTACTTC; cdr3_aa: CASSLRLAGGLETQYF
j_call: TRBJ2-7; d_call: .; v_call: TRBV11-2; clone_size: .; cdr3_nt: TGTGCCAGCAGCTTACAGGGAGGTTGGGGCCTGGGGGAGCAGTACTTC; cdr3_aa: CASSLQGGWGLGEQYF
j_call: TRBJ2-2; d_call: .; v_call: TRBV10-3; clone_size: .; cdr3_nt: TGTGCCAGCAGTCTCCTACGGGGGCGAGACACCGGGGAGCTGTTTTTT; cdr3_aa: CASSLLRGRDTGELFF
j_call: TRBJ1-2; d_call: .; v_call: TRBV7-3; clone_size: many; cdr3_nt: TGTGCCAGCAGCTTAACCGGGGGCGAGAACTATGGCTACACCTTC; cdr3_aa: CASSLTGGENYGYTF
j_call: TRBJ2-7; d_call: .; v_call: TRBV13; clone_size: few; cdr3_nt: TGTGCCAGCTCCGACGAGGGTCTGGACGAGCAGTACTTC; cdr3_aa: CASSDEGLDEQYF
j_call: TRBJ2-1; d_call: TRBD2; v_call: TRBV10-1; clone_size: .; cdr3_nt: TGCGCCAGCAGCGATAGCGGGTCACGCACCTACAATGAGCAGTTCTTC; cdr3_aa: CASSDSGSRTYNEQFF
j_call: TRBJ1-1; d_call: .; v_call: TRBV6-2/TRBV6-3; clone_size: few; cdr3_nt: TGTGCCAGCCACCTACCGAGGGGTTTGGCTTTCTTT; cdr3_aa: CASHLPRGLAFF
j_call: TRBJ1-2; d_call: .; v_call: TRBV12-3/TRBV12-4; clone_size: .; cdr3_nt: TGTGCCAGCAGTTATTTTCCGGATGGCTACACCTTC; cdr3_aa: CASSYFPDGYTF
j_call: TRBJ2-2; d_call: .; v_call: TRBV2; clone_size: many; cdr3_nt: TGTGCCAGCGGTTGGGGGGTCGGGGAGCTGTTTTTT; cdr3_aa: CASGWGVGELFF
j_call: TRBJ2-6; d_call: .; v_call: TRBV4-2; clone_size: .; cdr3_nt: TGTGCCAGCAGCCGGGGGACTTATTGGGCCAACGTCCTGACTTTC; cdr3_aa: CASSRGTYWANVLTF
j_call: TRBJ1-1; d_call: .; v_call: TRBV9; clone_size: .; cdr3_nt: TGTGCCAGCAGCGTAGATGGGGCAGGAAACACTGAAGCTTTCTTT; cdr3_aa: CASSVDGAGNTEAFF
j_call: TRBJ1-2; d_call: .; v_call: TRBV5-1; clone_size: many; cdr3_nt: TGCGCCAGCAGCTACCGTTCGGACAGCCCCGGCGGCTACACCTTC; cdr3_aa: CASSYRSDSPGGYTF
j_call: TRBJ1-6; d_call: .; v_call: TRBV30; clone_size: .; cdr3_nt: TGTGCCTGGAGTTGGGTAAATTCACCCCTCCACTTT; cdr3_aa: CAWSWVNSPLHF
j_call: TRBJ1-4; d_call: .; v_call: TRBV20-1; clone_size: many; cdr3_nt: TGCAGTGCCTCTCCGGCCCCTGCAACTAATGAAAAACTGTTTTTT; cdr3_aa: CSASPAPATNEKLFF
j_call: TRBJ1-4; d_call: .; v_call: TRBV7-2; clone_size: .; cdr3_nt: TGTGCCAGCAGCCCCTGGACACTGCATAGAAATCAGGGTGAAAAACTGTTTTTT; cdr3_aa: CASSPWTLHRNQGEKLFF
j_call: TRBJ1-4; d_call: TRBD1; v_call: TRBV7-9; clone_size: once; cdr3_nt: TGTGCCAGCAGGTCCCGGGACAGGGACGAAAAACTGTTTTTT; cdr3_aa: CASRSRDRDEKLFF
j_call: TRBJ1-1; d_call: .; v_call: TRBV7-4; clone_size: .; cdr3_nt: TGTGCCAGCCTAGACAGGCAGAACACTGAAGCTTTCTTT; cdr3_aa: CASLDRQNTEAFF
j_call: TRBJ2-7; d_call: TRBD2; v_call: TRBV7-2; clone_size: many; cdr3_nt: TGTGCCAGCAGTCAGACTAGCGGGAGGGCCAGGGAGCAGTACTTC; cdr3_aa: CASSQTSGRAREQYF
j_call: TRBJ2-7; d_call: .; v_call: TRBV2; clone_size: few; cdr3_nt: TGTGCCAGCAGTGAGCCCACTTGGGGCTACGAGCAGTACTTC; cdr3_aa: CASSEPTWGYEQYF
j_call: TRBJ2-7; d_call: TRBD1; v_call: TRBV10-3; clone_size: few; cdr3_nt: TGTGCCAGCAAGTCAAAGGGGGCAATAATTACCTACGAGCAGTACTTC; cdr3_aa: CASKSKGAIITYEQYF
j_call: TRBJ1-6; d_call: .; v_call: TRBV10-3; clone_size: few; cdr3_nt: TGTGCCATCAGTACAGACCTCCAGGGTCGGACACCCCTCCACTTT; cdr3_aa: CAISTDLQGRTPLHF
j_call: TRBJ1-3; d_call: .; v_call: TRBV10-3; clone_size: many; cdr3_nt: TGTGCCATCAAACGAGAAGGAAACACCATATATTTT; cdr3_aa: CAIKREGNTIYF
j_call: TRBJ1-2; d_call: .; v_call: TRBV29-1; clone_size: .; cdr3_nt: TGCAGCTTGAGGCAGGGGAATAACTATGGCTACACCTTC; cdr3_aa: CSLRQGNNYGYTF
j_call: TRBJ2-7; d_call: .; v_call: TRBV4-3; clone_size: .; cdr3_nt: TGCGCCAGCAGCCAAGATAGGCGGGGCTTGTACGAGCAGTACTTC; cdr3_aa: CASSQDRRGLYEQYF
j_call: TRBJ1-4; d_call: .; v_call: TRBV5-8; clone_size: few; cdr3_nt: TGTGCCAGCAGCTTGGGTCTGGGGCGGGGTGAAAAACTGTTTTTT; cdr3_aa: CASSLGLGRGEKLFF
j_call: TRBJ1-2; d_call: TRBD1; v_call: TRBV6-5; clone_size: few; cdr3_nt: TGTGCCAGCAGTAGACAGGGACGAGTATTTAACTATGGCTACACCTTC; cdr3_aa: CASSRQGRVFNYGYTF
j_call: TRBJ1-1; d_call: .; v_call: TRBV6-1; clone_size: few; cdr3_nt: TGTGCCAGCAGATCACAGCCACTAAGGGCTGAAGCTTTCTTT; cdr3_aa: CASRSQPLRAEAFF
j_call: TRBJ2-7; d_call: TRBD1; v_call: TRBV19; clone_size: few; cdr3_nt: TGTGCCAGTAAGCTCGCCGGGACAGGGGTGGGGGAGCAGTACTTC; cdr3_aa: CASKLAGTGVGEQYF
j_call: TRBJ2-2; d_call: TRBD2; v_call: TRBV6-2/TRBV6-3; clone_size: few; cdr3_nt: TGTGCCAGCAGTTACGGACTAGCGGGAGTGACCGGGGAGCTGTTTTTT; cdr3_aa: CASSYGLAGVTGELFF
j_call: TRBJ2-7; d_call: .; v_call: TRBV6-5; clone_size: few; cdr3_nt: TGTGCCAGCAGTTATGGCAGGGCGTACGAGCAGTACTTC; cdr3_aa: CASSYGRAYEQYF
j_call: TRBJ1-4; d_call: .; v_call: TRBV19; clone_size: many; cdr3_nt: TGTGCCACGTGGAACCCAGCAACTAATGAAAAACTGTTTTTT; cdr3_aa: CATWNPATNEKLFF
j_call: TRBJ1-2; d_call: TRBD1; v_call: TRBV12-3/TRBV12-4; clone_size: .; cdr3_nt: TGTGCCAGCAGTCGGACAGGGGGCGCCCGGGGGAGCGGCTACACCTTC; cdr3_aa: CASSRTGGARGSGYTF
j_call: TRBJ1-2; d_call: .; v_call: TRBV10-1; clone_size: .; cdr3_nt: TGCGCCAGCAGTGACAACACAGCAGGCTATGGCTACACCTTC; cdr3_aa: CASSDNTAGYGYTF
j_call: TRBJ1-6; d_call: .; v_call: TRBV7-2; clone_size: .; cdr3_nt: TGTGCCAGCAGCCAAGTGGACACATCTTCAGCCCTCCACTTT; cdr3_aa: CASSQVDTSSALHF